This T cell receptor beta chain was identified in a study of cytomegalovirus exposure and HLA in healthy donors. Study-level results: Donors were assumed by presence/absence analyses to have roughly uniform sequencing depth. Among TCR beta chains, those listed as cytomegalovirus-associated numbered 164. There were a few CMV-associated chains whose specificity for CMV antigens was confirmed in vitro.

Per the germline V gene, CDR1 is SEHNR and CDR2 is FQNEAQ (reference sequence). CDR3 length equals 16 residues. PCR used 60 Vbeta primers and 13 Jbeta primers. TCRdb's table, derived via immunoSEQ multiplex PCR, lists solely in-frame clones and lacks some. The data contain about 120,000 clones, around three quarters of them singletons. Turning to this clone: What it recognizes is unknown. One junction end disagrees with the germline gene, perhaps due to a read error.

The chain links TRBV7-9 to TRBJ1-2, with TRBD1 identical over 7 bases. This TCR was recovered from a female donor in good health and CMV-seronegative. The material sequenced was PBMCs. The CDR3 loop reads CSSSLVAGTANYGYTF. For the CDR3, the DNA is TGTTCCAGCAGCTTAGTGGCCGGGACAGCTAACTATGGCTACACCTTC.